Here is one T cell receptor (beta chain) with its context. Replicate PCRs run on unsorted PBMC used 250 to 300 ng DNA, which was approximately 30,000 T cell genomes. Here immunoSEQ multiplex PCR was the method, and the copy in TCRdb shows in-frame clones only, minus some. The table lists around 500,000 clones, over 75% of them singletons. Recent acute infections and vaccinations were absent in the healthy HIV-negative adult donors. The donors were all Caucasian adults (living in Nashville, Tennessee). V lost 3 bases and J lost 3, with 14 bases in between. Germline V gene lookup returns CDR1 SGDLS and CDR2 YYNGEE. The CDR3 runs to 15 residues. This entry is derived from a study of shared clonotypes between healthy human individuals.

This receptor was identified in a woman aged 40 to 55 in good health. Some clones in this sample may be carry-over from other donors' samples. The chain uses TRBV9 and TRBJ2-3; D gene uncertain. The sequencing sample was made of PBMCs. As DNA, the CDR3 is TGTGCCAGCAGCGGGACCCAGATGGTTACAGATACGCAGTATTTT. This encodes CASSGTQMVTDTQYF. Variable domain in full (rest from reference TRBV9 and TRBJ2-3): DSGVTQTPKHLITATGQRVTLRCSPRSGDLSVYWYQQSLDQGLQFLIQYYNGEERAKGNILERFSAQQFPDLHSELNLSSLELGDSALYFCASSGTQMVTDTQYFGPGTRLTVL.